A single sample gave rise to the 24 T cell receptor beta chains below, sequenced in a study of blood T cells in healthy people across ages. Combining a sample-barcoded 5' primer with a J-beta primer mix, a second PCR ran for roughly 6 to 12 cycles. TCRdb called the 5' RACE reads again in MiXCR, with one record for every CDR3 protein. The table has 750,000 to 950,000 distinct CDR3 sequences, roughly 50% seen once. Sample: blood. The receptors derive from an elderly man in good health.

This chain connects TRBV29-1 to TRBJ1-2; D ambiguous. The V and J ends lost 2 bases and 0 bases respectively, with 10 bases between them. Germline CDR1 is SQVTM and CDR2 is ANQGSEA. This CDR3 contains 14 residues. The CDR3 DNA is TGCAGCGTTGAACCGAGAATAACTAACTATGGCTACACCTTC. The encoded protein is CSVEPRITNYGYTF.

The chain links TRBV10-3 to TRBJ2-3, with D possibly matching TRBD1 (5 bases). Trimming removed 4 bases at V and 14 bases at J, with 19 bases between. Per the germline V gene, CDR1 is ENHRY and CDR2 is SYGVKD. CDR3 size: 13 residues. CDR3 coding DNA: TGTGCCATCAGTGCAGGGAAGCACAGATACGCGTATTTT. It encodes CAISAGKHRYAYF.

This rearrangement joins TRBV28 to TRBJ2-1, with a tentative D call TRBD2 (5 bases). Germline CDR1 is MDHEN and CDR2 is SYDVKM. The CDR3 sequence is 17 residues long. Trimming removed 4 bases at V and 2 bases at J, with 18 bases between. The CDR3 spells CASSSLGVAQTYNEQFF. CDR3 bases: TGTGCCAGCAGTTCCCTCGGGGTAGCGCAAACCTACAATGAGCAGTTCTTC.

The chain combines TRBV29-1 with TRBJ2-3, with D maybe TRBD2 (6 bases). The CDR3 spans 12 residues. Germline assignment: CDR1 SQVTM and CDR2 ANQGSEA. The CDR3 protein is CSDRGISDTQYF. CDR3 bases: TGCAGTGATCGGGGGATTTCAGATACGCAGTATTTT.

The chain has TRBV11-1 and TRBJ2-4; D gene uncertain. The J call could be wrong; TRBJ2-7 is a better fit for the DNA end. The CDR3 has 14 residues. From germline, CDR1 is SGHAT and CDR2 FQDESV (reference sequence). CDR3 residues: CASSRRTFPYEQYF. CDR3 bases: TGTGCCAGCAGCCGAAGGACCTTCCCCTACGAGCAGTACTTC.

This clonotype was counted between two and nine times. The V gene is TRBV7-2, the J gene TRBJ2-1; possibly TRBD2 for D (6 bases). The CDR3 has 14 amino acids. Deletions cut 5 bases from V and 10 bases from J, with 18 bases between. Germline lookup yields CDR1 SGHTA and CDR2 FQGNSA. This CDR3 is CASSRDLAQWEQFF. In nucleotides, the CDR3 is TGTGCCAGCAGCCGAGACCTAGCGCAGTGGGAGCAGTTCTTC.

This clonotype was found a few times. The rearrangement links TRBV29-1 to TRBJ2-7; TRBD2 matches at 8 bases. This CDR3 comprises 13 residues. Germline V gene lookup returns CDR1 SQVTM and CDR2 ANQGSEA. The V and J ends lost 5 bases and 4 bases, in that order; junction bases with no gene match: 7. CDR3 DNA sequence: TGCAGCGTTTCCAACGCGGGAGGTTACGAGCAGTACTTC. Protein: CSVSNAGGYEQYF.

The J gene is TRBJ2-1, the V gene TRBV3-1, with TRBD2 matching 8 bases. The length of the CDR3 is 15 residues. Germline CDR1 reads LGHDT; CDR2 reads YNNKEL (reference sequence). The V and J ends lost 3 bases and 6 bases, in that order; junction bases with no gene match: 7. The CDR3 loop reads CASSQGLGAGNEQFF. The CDR3 DNA reads TGTGCCAGCAGCCAGGGACTAGGGGCGGGCAATGAGCAGTTCTTC.

The CDR3 DNA reads as TGCAGCGTCGGGACAGGGGTGGGGGAGACCCAGTACTTC. Encoded protein: CSVGTGVGETQYF. The chain uses TRBV29-1 and TRBJ2-5; 10 nucleotides line up with TRBD1. The CDR3 sequence is 13 residues long. V was clipped by 6 bases and J by 5 bases; unmatched bases: 6. The germline gives CDR1 SQVTM, CDR2 ANQGSEA.

This clonotype was seen more than once but under ten times. The chain carries TRBV18 and TRBJ1-1; the match to TRBD1 covers 10 bases. V shed 1 base and J 4 bases; nucleotides not matched to a gene: 15. Germline loops: CDR1 KGHSH, CDR2 LQKENI. The CDR3 length is 19 residues. The CDR3 sequence is CASSPLTQSGGQGITEAFF. The DNA for the CDR3 is TGTGCCAGCTCACCACTTACGCAAAGTGGGGGACAGGGGATCACTGAAGCTTTCTTT.

This clonotype was counted many times. The V gene is TRBV4-2, the J gene TRBJ2-7, with 9 bases identical to TRBD2. CDR3 length: 17 residues. V trimming: 1 base; J trimming: 2 bases; junction bases outside the gene matches: 9. The germline V gene has CDR1 LGHNA and CDR2 YNFKEQ. CDR3 amino acids: CASSQVSGTSRTYEQYF. Written as DNA, the CDR3 is TGTGCCAGCAGCCAAGTCTCCGGGACTAGCAGAACCTACGAGCAGTACTTC.

In its sample, this clonotype was seen once. This rearrangement joins TRBV7-9 to TRBJ2-2; TRBD1 matches at 7 bases. The CDR3 loop spans 15 amino acids. Germline V gene data show CDR1 as SEHNR and CDR2 as FQNEAQ (reference sequence). V shed 8 bases and J 0 bases; nucleotides not matched to a gene: 6. In DNA form, the CDR3 reads TGTGCCAGCGGAAGACAGGGCCCGAACACCGGGGAGCTGTTTTTT. This encodes CASGRQGPNTGELFF.

This clonotype was observed a few times. V usage is TRBV10-3 and J usage is TRBJ2-1; no definite D call. The germline V and J ends were trimmed by 0 bases and 9 bases, with 9 bases remaining between them. The CDR3 has 13 residues. From germline, CDR1 is ENHRY and CDR2 SYGVKD. The CDR3 protein is CAISESNPGEQFF. The CDR3 coding sequence is TGTGCCATCAGTGAGTCGAACCCCGGTGAGCAGTTCTTC.

The table lists this clonotype with a few counts. The chain combines TRBV20-1 with TRBJ2-1; D unclear. Trimming left V 1 base short and J 6 bases short, with 16 bases between. CDR1 and CDR2 from the germline V gene are DFQATT and SNEGSKA (reference sequence). The CDR3 length is 15 residues. The CDR3 here is CSARAHIGSGNEQFF. The DNA for the CDR3 is TGCAGTGCTAGAGCCCATATAGGGTCGGGCAATGAGCAGTTCTTC.

Note on this clonotype: Relative to the germline gene, one junction end is altered; a read error may explain this. The chain has TRBV5-1 and TRBJ2-1; 12 nucleotides line up with TRBD2. This CDR3 region has 17 residues. Germline lookup yields CDR1 SGHRS and CDR2 YFSETQ. The CDR3 sequence is CASSLGTSGMSYNGQFF. For the CDR3, the DNA is TGCGCCAGCAGCTTGGGGACTAGCGGGATGTCATACAATGGGCAGTTCTTC.

Regarding this clonotype: Sequence at one end of the junction differs from germline and may be a read error. The rearrangement links TRBV20-1 to TRBJ2-4; unclear D gene. The CDR3 contains 11 residues. CDR1 and CDR2 from the germline V gene are DFQATT and SNEGSKA (reference sequence). The DNA for the CDR3 is TGCAGTGCTTTAGCAGACCGCAAAGCCCACTTC. It codes for CSALADRKAHF.

The chain links TRBV7-3 to TRBJ2-3, with D unresolved. This CDR3 contains 13 residues. The V end was cut by 5 bases, the J end by 5 bases, with 11 bases between. In germline, CDR1 is SGHTA, CDR2 FQGTGA. The CDR3 is CASSLDSRDTQYF. In DNA form, the CDR3 reads TGTGCCAGCAGCCTTGACTCGCGAGATACGCAGTATTTT.

This clonotype was recorded a few times. This rearrangement joins TRBV2 to TRBJ2-3, with 10 bases lining up with TRBD2. Germline V gene lookup returns CDR1 SNHLY and CDR2 FYNNEI. J gave up 3 bases and V 9 bases, and 21 bases lay outside the gene matches. The CDR3 extends over 19 amino acids. The CDR3 DNA is TGTGCCAGTCGTAAATTTAATCTAGCGGGAGTGGGAGGGACAGATACGCAGTATTTT. Translated, it gives CASRKFNLAGVGGTDTQYF.

The chain has TRBV18 and TRBJ2-1, with 8 bases aligning to TRBD2. This CDR3 spans 15 amino acids. CDR1 and CDR2 (germline): KGHSH, LQKENI. V lost 5 bases to trimming and J lost 6 bases; unmatched junction nucleotides: 9. The CDR3 is CASSDTAGGGNEQFF. Written as DNA, the CDR3 is TGTGCCAGCTCAGACACCGCCGGGGGGGGCAATGAGCAGTTCTTC. The full variable domain, with the rest looked up from reference TRBV18 and TRBJ2-1, is NAGVMQNPRHLVRRRGQEARLRCSPMKGHSHVYWYRQLPEEGLKFMVYLQKENIIDESGMPKERFSAEFPKEGPSILRIQQVVRGDSAAYFCASSDTAGGGNEQFFGPGTRLTVL.

The J gene is TRBJ2-5, the V gene TRBV28; 9 bases line up with TRBD2. The J call may be mistaken, given a closer DNA end match to TRBJ2-1. Germline V gives CDR1 MDHEN, CDR2 SYDVKM. The CDR3 runs to 16 residues. As DNA, the CDR3 is TGTGCCAGCAGTTCGGCGGGAGGGCGTTACCAAGAGACCCAGTTCTTC. Its protein is CASSSAGGRYQETQFF.

Points on this clonotype: The missing conserved phenylalanine or tryptophan at the end of this CDR3 makes a read error likely. The gene calls are TRBV10-3 and TRBJ2-1; D is ambiguous. The CDR3 has 14 amino acids. Germline V lookup: CDR1 ENHRY, CDR2 SYGVKD. V lost 0 bases and J lost 0, with 3 bases in between. Here the CDR3 reads CAISESLSYNEQFL. CDR3 nucleotide sequence: TGTGCCATCAGTGAGTCCCTCTCCTACAATGAGCAGTTCTTG.

This rearrangement joins TRBV7-2 to TRBJ2-1, with TRBD1 matching over 10 bases. Per the germline V gene, CDR1 is SGHTA and CDR2 is FQGNSA. This CDR3 comprises 16 residues. V shed 5 bases and J 6 bases; nucleotides not matched to a gene: 10. Here the CDR3 reads CASSTYRDRGSNEQFF. In DNA, the CDR3 is TGTGCCAGCAGCACCTACCGGGACAGGGGTTCCAATGAGCAGTTCTTC.

This chain connects TRBV6-1 to TRBJ1-5; D is undetermined. This CDR3 contains 14 residues. CDR1 and CDR2 (germline): MNHNS, SASEGT. V was shortened by 4 bases and J by 3 bases, with 10 bases between the two germline ends. This CDR3 reads CASSVFGLNQPQHF. The CDR3 coding sequence is TGTGCCAGCAGTGTCTTCGGTCTCAATCAGCCCCAGCATTTT.

This clonotype has only a few counts. This chain connects TRBV9 to TRBJ2-1; 11 bases match TRBD1. V lost 4 bases, J lost 1 base, and 4 bases stayed unmatched. The length of the CDR3 is 16 residues. The germline V gene has CDR1 SGDLS and CDR2 YYNGEE. The CDR3 sequence: CASSPGQGASYNEQFF. CDR3 sequence (DNA): TGTGCCAGCAGCCCCGGACAGGGGGCATCCTACAATGAGCAGTTCTTC.